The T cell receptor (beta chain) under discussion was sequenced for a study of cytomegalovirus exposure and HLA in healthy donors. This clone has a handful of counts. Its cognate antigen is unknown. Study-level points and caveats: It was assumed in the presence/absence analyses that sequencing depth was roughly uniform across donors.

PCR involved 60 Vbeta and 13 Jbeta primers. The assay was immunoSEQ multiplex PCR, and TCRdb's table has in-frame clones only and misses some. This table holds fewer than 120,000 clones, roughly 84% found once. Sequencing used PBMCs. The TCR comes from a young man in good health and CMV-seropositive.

For the CDR3, the DNA is TGTGCCAGCAGCTTAGATCGTGTAGGACAGGGGGTCCCCTACGAGCAGTACTTC. Amino acids: CASSLDRVGQGVPYEQYF. The gene calls are TRBV11-3 and TRBJ2-7, with 10 nucleotides matching TRBD1. After removal of 0 bases from V and 2 bases from J, the junction contained 10 bases not matched to a gene. Germline CDR1 and CDR2: SGHNT and YENEEA. This CDR3 is built from 18 residues.